What follows are 6 T cell receptor beta chains derived from one specimen sequenced in a study of radiotherapy plus CTLA-4 blockade in lung cancer. Sequenced by immunoSEQ multiplex PCR; TCRdb stores in-frame clones only, minus some. Here the sample spans around 100,000 clones, roughly 77% being singletons. The material was peripheral blood, obtained from a patient treated with radiotherapy plus ipilimumab. These receptors were obtained from a human donor with non-small cell lung cancer that progressed on radiotherapy plus ipilimumab. Some clones in this sample may be carry-over from other donors' samples.

This chain links TRBV28 with TRBJ2-2, with D tentatively TRBD2 (5 bases). Trimming took off 2 bases at V and 5 bases at J, with 9 bases between the two ends. Germline assignment: CDR1 MDHEN and CDR2 SYDVKM. The CDR3 is 14 residues long. The CDR3 reads CASSLGPGTGELFF. DNA of the CDR3: TGTGCCAGCAGTTTAGGTCCGGGAACCGGGGAGCTGTTTTTT.

This chain joins TRBV5-1 and TRBJ1-2; D is possibly TRBD1 (5 bases). This CDR3 contains 17 residues. CDR1 is SGHRS and CDR2 is YFSETQ in the germline V gene. Trimming left V 0 bases short and J 2 bases short, with 17 bases between. CDR3 sequence: CASSLEVGRQLNYGYTF. The CDR3 region has the DNA TGCGCCAGCAGCTTGGAGGTAGGGCGACAGTTGAACTATGGCTACACCTTC. The full variable domain, its missing parts supplied by reference TRBV5-1 and TRBJ1-2, is KAGVTQTPRYLIKTRGQQVTLSCSPISGHRSVSWYQQTPGQGLQFLFEYFSETQRNKGNFPGRFSGRQFSNSRSEMNVSTLELGDSALYLCASSLEVGRQLNYGYTFGSGTRLTVV.

This clone has a single count. The CDR3 spells CASTGTGSEQYF. Written as DNA, the CDR3 is TGCGCCAGCACTGGGACAGGGTCTGAACAGTACTTC. This chain connects TRBV5-1 to TRBJ2-7, with 9 positions matching TRBD1. The CDR3 covers 12 residues. Germline V gene sequence: CDR1 SGHRS, CDR2 YFSETQ. The junction had 8 bases not matched to a gene; V was cut back by 6 bases and J by 10 bases.

This chain links TRBV19 with TRBJ1-4; D is ambiguous. The CDR3 spans 17 residues. V lost 6 bases and J lost 3, with 20 bases in between. Germline values: CDR1 LNHDA, CDR2 SQIVND (reference sequence). The CDR3 DNA reads as TGTGCCAGTAGCGCTTCCCCAAGGAAGCGTTCTAATGAAAAACTGTTTTTT. Its translation is CASSASPRKRSNEKLFF.

The gene calls are TRBV21-1 and TRBJ1-1; the D call of TRBD1 is as the table states it, not checked on the DNA. TRBV21-1 has pseudogene status. This CDR3 comprises 16 residues. CDR3 in DNA: TGTGCCAGCAGCACCCGACAGGGGAAGCGATGCACTGAAGCTTTCTTT. This codes for CASSTRQGKRCTEAFF.

This clone has just one count. The V gene is TRBV28, the J gene TRBJ2-7; possibly TRBD2 for D (6 bases). Per the germline V gene, CDR1 is MDHEN and CDR2 is SYDVKM. Deletions cut 4 bases from V and 7 bases from J, with 14 bases between. The CDR3 runs to 13 residues. The CDR3 protein is CASSSGTGSEQYF. The CDR3 nucleotides are TGTGCCAGCAGTTCAGGGACCGGGAGTGAGCAGTACTTC.